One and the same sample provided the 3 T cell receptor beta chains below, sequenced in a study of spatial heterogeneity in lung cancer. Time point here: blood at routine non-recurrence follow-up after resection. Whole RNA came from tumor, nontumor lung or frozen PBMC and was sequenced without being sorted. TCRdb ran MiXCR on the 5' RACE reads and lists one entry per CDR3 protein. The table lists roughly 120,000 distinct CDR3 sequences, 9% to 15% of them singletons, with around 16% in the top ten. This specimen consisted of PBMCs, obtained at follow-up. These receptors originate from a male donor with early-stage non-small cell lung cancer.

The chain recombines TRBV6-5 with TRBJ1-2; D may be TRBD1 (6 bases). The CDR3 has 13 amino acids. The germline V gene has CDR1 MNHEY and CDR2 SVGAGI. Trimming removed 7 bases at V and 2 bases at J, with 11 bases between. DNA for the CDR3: TGTGCCAGCACTACGGGACAAAACTATGGCTACACCTTC. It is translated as CASTTGQNYGYTF.

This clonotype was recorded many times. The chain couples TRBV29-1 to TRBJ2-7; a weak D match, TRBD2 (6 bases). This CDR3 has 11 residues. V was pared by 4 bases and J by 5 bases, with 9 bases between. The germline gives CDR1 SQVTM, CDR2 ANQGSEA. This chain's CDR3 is CSVGGENEQYF. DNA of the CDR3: TGCAGCGTTGGGGGGGAGAACGAGCAGTACTTC.

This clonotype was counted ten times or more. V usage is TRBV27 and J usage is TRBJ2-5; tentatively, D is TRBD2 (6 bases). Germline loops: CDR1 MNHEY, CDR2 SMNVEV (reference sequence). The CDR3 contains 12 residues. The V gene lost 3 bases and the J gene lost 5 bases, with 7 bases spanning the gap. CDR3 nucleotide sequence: TGTGCCAGCAGTTTCGCGGGGGAGACCCAGTACTTC. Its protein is CASSFAGETQYF.